This TCR beta chain was recovered during a study of early T cells in non-severe SARS-CoV-2 infection. The sample holds a few counts of this clonotype. The CDR3 is made up of 14 amino acids. From the 5' RACE reads, TCRdb called clonotypes with MiXCR, one entry per CDR3 protein. The sample consists of about 66,000 distinct CDR3 sequences, about 12% of them appearing once. The sample was whole blood. The chain uses TRBV21-1 and TRBJ2-3; the DNA was not compared with TRBD1, the D call given in the table. TRBV21-1 is a pseudogene locus. The source of this sequence is an adult who was a healthcare worker with PCR-confirmed SARS-CoV-2 infection or an uninfected control (not recorded which). In nucleotides, the CDR3 is TGTGCCAGCAGCAAACCGGAGACGGGGGAGACGCAGTATTTT. It encodes CASSKPETGETQYF.